Listed below are T cell receptor beta chains from one sample, sequenced in a study of blood T cells in healthy people across ages. TCRdb processed the 5' RACE reads anew with MiXCR; each CDR3 protein has one entry. The sample consists of some 640,000 distinct CDR3 sequences, approximately 49% of them appearing once. What was sequenced was blood. The source is a woman in her fifties or sixties in good health. Each CDR3 is given with its conserved first and last residue. The order of the fields is J gene, D gene, clone size, CDR3 length, V gene, CDR3 DNA, CDR3 protein. A D gene is named only where the DNA matches it firmly. Clone sizes are given selectively: once, few, many, or a class where the clone is expanded.

j_call: TRBJ2-1
d_call: TRBD2
clone_size: NA
cdr3_length: 14
v_call: TRBV25-1
cdr3_nt: TGTGCCAGCAGGAGGACTAGCAGGTACAATGAGCAGTTCTTC
cdr3_aa: CASRRTSRYNEQFF

j_call: TRBJ2-3
d_call: TRBD2
clone_size: few
cdr3_length: 21
v_call: TRBV4-2
cdr3_nt: TGTGCCAGCAGCCAAGATCGTGTTTGGCGGGAGGACTCAACTAGCACAGATACGCAGTATTTT
cdr3_aa: CASSQDRVWREDSTSTDTQYF

j_call: TRBJ1-4
d_call: NA
clone_size: NA
cdr3_length: 15
v_call: TRBV6-5
cdr3_nt: TGTGCCAGCAGTCAACTCGCCAGGGCTAATGAAAAACTGTTTTTT
cdr3_aa: CASSQLARANEKLFF

j_call: TRBJ1-6
d_call: NA
clone_size: NA
cdr3_length: 12
v_call: TRBV2
cdr3_nt: TGTGCCAGCAGGCAAATTAATTCACCCCTCCACTTT
cdr3_aa: CASRQINSPLHF

j_call: TRBJ2-1
d_call: NA
clone_size: NA
cdr3_length: 13
v_call: TRBV28
cdr3_nt: TGTGCCAGCAGTTTAAGAAAGTCGGGGGAGCAGTTCTTC
cdr3_aa: CASSLRKSGEQFF

j_call: TRBJ2-3
d_call: NA
clone_size: few
cdr3_length: 14
v_call: TRBV20-1
cdr3_nt: TGCAGTGCCCTGATGGGGAACCACGGAGATACGCAGTATTTT
cdr3_aa: CSALMGNHGDTQYF

j_call: TRBJ2-7
d_call: TRBD1
clone_size: once
cdr3_length: 14
v_call: TRBV6-6
cdr3_nt: TGTGCCAGCAGAGGGACAGGGAGGTTCAACGAGCAGTACTTC
cdr3_aa: CASRGTGRFNEQYF

j_call: TRBJ1-2
d_call: NA
clone_size: NA
cdr3_length: 13
v_call: TRBV20-1
cdr3_nt: TGCAGTGCACAGGTTGTTTTGAGCTATGGCTACACCTTC
cdr3_aa: CSAQVVLSYGYTF

j_call: TRBJ2-5
d_call: TRBD1
clone_size: few
cdr3_length: 16
v_call: TRBV25-1
cdr3_nt: TGTGCCAGCAGTGAGAGTCCCGGGACAGGGATTGAGACCCAGTACTTC
cdr3_aa: CASSESPGTGIETQYF

j_call: TRBJ1-1
d_call: NA
clone_size: NA
cdr3_length: 14
v_call: TRBV12-3/TRBV12-4
cdr3_nt: TGTGCCAGCATGGGGATCAGGCAGAACACTGAAGCTTTCTTT
cdr3_aa: CASMGIRQNTEAFF

j_call: TRBJ2-7
d_call: TRBD2
clone_size: few
cdr3_length: 16
v_call: TRBV20-1
cdr3_nt: TGCAGTGCTCCCAGGAGGAGCGGGAGGTCTGGATACGAGCAGTACTTC
cdr3_aa: CSAPRRSGRSGYEQYF

j_call: TRBJ2-7
d_call: NA
clone_size: NA
cdr3_length: 14
v_call: TRBV28
cdr3_nt: TGTGCCAGCAGGAGCCCGGTGTTTACCCACGAGCAGTACTTC
cdr3_aa: CASRSPVFTHEQYF

j_call: TRBJ2-1
d_call: TRBD1
clone_size: few
cdr3_length: 16
v_call: TRBV5-6
cdr3_nt: TGTGCCAGCAGCTTGTACAGGACAGGGGTAGACAATGAGCAGTTCTTC
cdr3_aa: CASSLYRTGVDNEQFF

j_call: TRBJ2-5
d_call: NA
clone_size: NA
cdr3_length: 15
v_call: TRBV5-1
cdr3_nt: TGCGCCAGCAACCCCTCAGGGGACCGACAAGAGACCCAGTACTTC
cdr3_aa: CASNPSGDRQETQYF

j_call: TRBJ2-1
d_call: TRBD2
clone_size: NA
cdr3_length: 14
v_call: TRBV11-2
cdr3_nt: TGTGCCAGCAGCTTATGGGAGGGAGGCAATGAGCAGTTCTTC
cdr3_aa: CASSLWEGGNEQFF

j_call: TRBJ2-5
d_call: NA
clone_size: NA
cdr3_length: 14
v_call: TRBV5-1
cdr3_nt: TGCGCCAGCAGGTTGGAGGGGGCAGAAAATGAGCAGTACTTC
cdr3_aa: CASRLEGAENEQYF

j_call: TRBJ1-6
d_call: NA
clone_size: many
cdr3_length: 15
v_call: TRBV11-2
cdr3_nt: TGTGCCAGCAGCCCTCTACAGACCAATAATTCACCCCTCCACTTT
cdr3_aa: CASSPLQTNNSPLHF

j_call: TRBJ2-7
d_call: TRBD1
clone_size: NA
cdr3_length: 16
v_call: TRBV5-1
cdr3_nt: TGCGCCAGCAGCTTGGTAGTTGGACAGGGCACCTACGAGCAGTACTTC
cdr3_aa: CASSLVVGQGTYEQYF

j_call: TRBJ1-2
d_call: TRBD1
clone_size: NA
cdr3_length: 15
v_call: TRBV29-1
cdr3_nt: TGCAGCGCTGACCCGGGACAGGGGGCCTTCTATGGCTACACCTTC
cdr3_aa: CSADPGQGAFYGYTF

j_call: TRBJ1-2
d_call: NA
clone_size: NA
cdr3_length: 16
v_call: TRBV7-2
cdr3_nt: TGTGCCAGCAGCCCTACAACTGGGGGGGGGAACTATGGCTACACCTTC
cdr3_aa: CASSPTTGGGNYGYTF

j_call: TRBJ2-7
d_call: TRBD2
clone_size: few
cdr3_length: 14
v_call: TRBV20-1
cdr3_nt: TGCAGTGCTAGGCCGGTTAGCGGGAGTTACGAGCAGTACTTC
cdr3_aa: CSARPVSGSYEQYF

j_call: TRBJ2-3
d_call: NA
clone_size: NA
cdr3_length: 15
v_call: TRBV20-1
cdr3_nt: TGCAGTGCTAGAACCGGGACGATTAGCACAGATACGCAGTATTTT
cdr3_aa: CSARTGTISTDTQYF

j_call: TRBJ2-3
d_call: NA
clone_size: NA
cdr3_length: 15
v_call: TRBV7-2
cdr3_nt: TGTGCCAGCAGCTTACGGTTCAGGGGTACAGATACGCAGTATTTT
cdr3_aa: CASSLRFRGTDTQYF

j_call: TRBJ2-5
d_call: NA
clone_size: NA
cdr3_length: 15
v_call: TRBV27
cdr3_nt: TGTGCCAGCAGTTTGAGCAGTTTAGCATTTAGGGAGCAGTACTTC
cdr3_aa: CASSLSSLAFREQYF

j_call: TRBJ2-7
d_call: NA
clone_size: NA
cdr3_length: 14
v_call: TRBV28
cdr3_nt: TGTGCCAGCAGGTGGACCGCCGAGACCTACGAGCAGTACTTC
cdr3_aa: CASRWTAETYEQYF

j_call: TRBJ2-7
d_call: NA
clone_size: once
cdr3_length: 13
v_call: TRBV29-1
cdr3_nt: TGCAGCGTTGCAGTTAGCAGGGCGGTCGAGCAGTACTTC
cdr3_aa: CSVAVSRAVEQYF

j_call: TRBJ2-1
d_call: NA
clone_size: many
cdr3_length: 14
v_call: TRBV7-2
cdr3_nt: TGTGCCAGCAGCCCACAATACTCCTACAATGAGCAGTTCTTC
cdr3_aa: CASSPQYSYNEQFF

j_call: TRBJ2-1
d_call: NA
clone_size: NA
cdr3_length: 14
v_call: TRBV20-1
cdr3_nt: TGCAGTGCGGGAAACAGGGTTTTCTACAATGAGCAGTTCTTC
cdr3_aa: CSAGNRVFYNEQFF

j_call: TRBJ2-5
d_call: NA
clone_size: once
cdr3_length: 17
v_call: TRBV7-8
cdr3_nt: TGTGCCAGCAGCTTCCTTTTCTTTGCTAAGCGGGTAGAGACCCAGTACTTC
cdr3_aa: CASSFLFFAKRVETQYF

j_call: TRBJ1-2
d_call: NA
clone_size: NA
cdr3_length: 13
v_call: TRBV3-1
cdr3_nt: TGTGCCAGCGGACATACAAGTACCTACGGCTACACCTTC
cdr3_aa: CASGHTSTYGYTF

j_call: TRBJ2-7
d_call: NA
clone_size: few
cdr3_length: 16
v_call: TRBV20-1
cdr3_nt: TGCAGTGCACGAACGCTCGGGGGGCTGTTAACCTACGAGCAGTACTTC
cdr3_aa: CSARTLGGLLTYEQYF

j_call: TRBJ2-1
d_call: NA
clone_size: few
cdr3_length: 15
v_call: TRBV29-1
cdr3_nt: TGCAGCGCCGCCGTGGAAGGGGTCTCCTACAATGAGCAGTTCTTC
cdr3_aa: CSAAVEGVSYNEQFF

j_call: TRBJ2-7
d_call: NA
clone_size: NA
cdr3_length: 15
v_call: TRBV7-9
cdr3_nt: TGTGCCAGCAGCCCCGGGGGCCCGACGCACTACGAGCAGTACTTC
cdr3_aa: CASSPGGPTHYEQYF

j_call: TRBJ2-7
d_call: NA
clone_size: NA
cdr3_length: 15
v_call: TRBV27
cdr3_nt: TGTGCCAGCGGGCAGGCTCAGGCAGGGGCCTACGAGCAGTACTTC
cdr3_aa: CASGQAQAGAYEQYF

j_call: TRBJ1-2
d_call: NA
clone_size: NA
cdr3_length: 13
v_call: TRBV20-1
cdr3_nt: TGCAAAGGCGAAGCCGGGACGGGATATGGCTACACCTTC
cdr3_aa: CKGEAGTGYGYTF

j_call: TRBJ1-4
d_call: NA
clone_size: NA
cdr3_length: 11
v_call: TRBV29-1
cdr3_nt: TGCAGCGTTGTTTGGGGTGAAAAACTGTTTTTT
cdr3_aa: CSVVWGEKLFF

j_call: TRBJ1-2
d_call: NA
clone_size: NA
cdr3_length: 13
v_call: TRBV2
cdr3_nt: TGTGCCAGCACCGGGGGCGAGGCAAATGGCTACACCTTC
cdr3_aa: CASTGGEANGYTF

j_call: TRBJ2-7
d_call: TRBD1
clone_size: NA
cdr3_length: 14
v_call: TRBV20-1
cdr3_nt: TGCAGTGCTAGACGAAGACAGGGTGGGTACGAGCAGTACTTC
cdr3_aa: CSARRRQGGYEQYF

j_call: TRBJ2-7
d_call: TRBD1
clone_size: NA
cdr3_length: 15
v_call: TRBV20-1
cdr3_nt: TGCAGTGCTAGCTCTACCGGGACAGGCGCCTACGAGCAGTACTTC
cdr3_aa: CSASSTGTGAYEQYF

j_call: TRBJ1-2
d_call: NA
clone_size: NA
cdr3_length: 13
v_call: TRBV30
cdr3_nt: TGTGCCTGGAGGTTCGACGAGAACTATGGCTACACCTTC
cdr3_aa: CAWRFDENYGYTF

j_call: TRBJ2-3
d_call: TRBD2
clone_size: NA
cdr3_length: 15
v_call: TRBV12-3/TRBV12-4
cdr3_nt: TGTGCCAGCAGTCTAGCTACTAGCGGGAGCGATACGCAGTATTTT
cdr3_aa: CASSLATSGSDTQYF

j_call: TRBJ2-7
d_call: TRBD1
clone_size: NA
cdr3_length: 15
v_call: TRBV28
cdr3_nt: TGTGCCAGCAGTCCTCTAGAAGGACAGGGGTTGGAGCAGTACTTC
cdr3_aa: CASSPLEGQGLEQYF

j_call: TRBJ2-5
d_call: NA
clone_size: NA
cdr3_length: 15
v_call: TRBV7-8
cdr3_nt: TGTGCCAGCAGCTTAGATTGGGCAGAACAAGAGACCCAGTACTTC
cdr3_aa: CASSLDWAEQETQYF

j_call: TRBJ2-7
d_call: NA
clone_size: NA
cdr3_length: 13
v_call: TRBV5-5
cdr3_nt: TGTGCCAGCAGCACCCCTAGTCCCAATGAGCAGTACTTC
cdr3_aa: CASSTPSPNEQYF

j_call: TRBJ2-4
d_call: TRBD2
clone_size: NA
cdr3_length: 18
v_call: TRBV20-1
cdr3_nt: TGCAGTGCTAGAGACTCGTGGACTAGCGGGAGGGCCAAAAACATTCAGTACTTC
cdr3_aa: CSARDSWTSGRAKNIQYF

j_call: TRBJ2-1
d_call: TRBD2
clone_size: NA
cdr3_length: 15
v_call: TRBV5-6
cdr3_nt: TGTGCCTCAGTGGAGGGCGGGAGGCATTCCAATGAGCAGTTCTTC
cdr3_aa: CASVEGGRHSNEQFF

j_call: TRBJ2-2
d_call: NA
clone_size: few
cdr3_length: 19
v_call: TRBV24-1
cdr3_nt: TGTGCCACCAGTGATCCCCCAATCGACGGTAGAGGTTACACCGGGGAGCTGTTTTTT
cdr3_aa: CATSDPPIDGRGYTGELFF

j_call: TRBJ2-7
d_call: TRBD2
clone_size: NA
cdr3_length: 18
v_call: TRBV4-2
cdr3_nt: TGTGCCGGCAGCCAAGACCCTAGCGGGAGCGCCTTAGGCTACGAGCAGTACTTC
cdr3_aa: CAGSQDPSGSALGYEQYF

j_call: TRBJ2-7
d_call: NA
clone_size: NA
cdr3_length: 15
v_call: TRBV5-1
cdr3_nt: TGCGCCAGCAGCCCCAGAGGGCGGGACGCCTACGAGCAGTACTTC
cdr3_aa: CASSPRGRDAYEQYF

j_call: TRBJ2-5
d_call: NA
clone_size: NA
cdr3_length: 14
v_call: TRBV6-5
cdr3_nt: TGTGCCAGCAGTTACTCGACGGTGGTGGAGACCCAGTACTTC
cdr3_aa: CASSYSTVVETQYF

j_call: TRBJ2-1
d_call: NA
clone_size: NA
cdr3_length: 15
v_call: TRBV5-1
cdr3_nt: TGCGCCAGCAGCTTGGCCGGAGTAGCTGCCTATGAGCAGTTCTTC
cdr3_aa: CASSLAGVAAYEQFF

j_call: TRBJ1-2
d_call: NA
clone_size: NA
cdr3_length: 13
v_call: TRBV10-3
cdr3_nt: TGTGCCTCCACGGAAGGGAGCAGCTATGGCTACACCTTC
cdr3_aa: CASTEGSSYGYTF

j_call: TRBJ2-5
d_call: NA
clone_size: NA
cdr3_length: 12
v_call: TRBV2
cdr3_nt: TGTGCCAGCAGTAACATGGGAGAGACCCAGTACTTC
cdr3_aa: CASSNMGETQYF

j_call: TRBJ1-1
d_call: NA
clone_size: many
cdr3_length: 12
v_call: TRBV3-1
cdr3_nt: TGTGCCAGCGCGGTGTCGAACACTGAAGCTTTCTTT
cdr3_aa: CASAVSNTEAFF